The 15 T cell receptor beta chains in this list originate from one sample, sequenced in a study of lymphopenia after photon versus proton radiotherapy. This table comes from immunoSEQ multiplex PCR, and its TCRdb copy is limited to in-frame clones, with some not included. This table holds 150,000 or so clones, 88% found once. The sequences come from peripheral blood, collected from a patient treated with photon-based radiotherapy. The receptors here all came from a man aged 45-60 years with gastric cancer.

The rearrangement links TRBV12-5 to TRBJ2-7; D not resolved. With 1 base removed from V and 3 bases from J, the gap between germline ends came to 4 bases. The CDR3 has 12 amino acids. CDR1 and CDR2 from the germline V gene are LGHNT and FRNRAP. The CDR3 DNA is TGTGCTAGTGGTTTGGGTCTCTACGAGCAGTACTTC. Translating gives CASGLGLYEQYF.

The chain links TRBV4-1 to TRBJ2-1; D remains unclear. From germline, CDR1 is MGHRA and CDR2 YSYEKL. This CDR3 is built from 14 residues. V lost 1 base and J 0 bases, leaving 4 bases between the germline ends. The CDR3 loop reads CASSQVGSYNEQFF. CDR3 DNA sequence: TGCGCCAGCAGCCAAGTGGGCTCCTACAATGAGCAGTTCTTC.

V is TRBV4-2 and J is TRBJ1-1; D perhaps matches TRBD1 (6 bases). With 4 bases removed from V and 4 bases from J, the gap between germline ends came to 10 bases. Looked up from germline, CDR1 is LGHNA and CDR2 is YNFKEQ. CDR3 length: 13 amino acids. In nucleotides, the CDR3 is TGTGCCAGCAGCCGAACAGGGTCCACTGAAGCTTTCTTT. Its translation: CASSRTGSTEAFF.

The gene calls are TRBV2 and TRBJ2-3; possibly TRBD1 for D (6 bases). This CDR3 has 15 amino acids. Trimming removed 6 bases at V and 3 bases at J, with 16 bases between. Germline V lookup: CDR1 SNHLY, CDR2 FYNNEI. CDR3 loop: CASRVQGLLTDTQYF. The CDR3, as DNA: TGTGCCAGCAGAGTACAGGGTCTCTTAACAGATACGCAGTATTTT.

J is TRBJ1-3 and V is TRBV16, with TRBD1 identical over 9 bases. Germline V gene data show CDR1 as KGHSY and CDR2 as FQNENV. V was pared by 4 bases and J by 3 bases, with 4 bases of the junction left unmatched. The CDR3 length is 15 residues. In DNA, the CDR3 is TGTGCCAGCAGCCGACAGGGGGAAATTGGAAACACCATATATTTT. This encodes CASSRQGEIGNTIYF.

This chain's CDR3 is CASENRENTEAFF. For the CDR3, the DNA is TGTGCCAGCGAGAACAGGGAGAACACTGAAGCTTTCTTT. The rearrangement links TRBV19 to TRBJ1-1; D perhaps matches TRBD1 (6 bases). CDR1 LNHDA and CDR2 SQIVND come from the germline V gene (reference sequence). The CDR3 spans 13 residues. Trimming pared 9 bases from V and 1 base from J, leaving 12 bases between.

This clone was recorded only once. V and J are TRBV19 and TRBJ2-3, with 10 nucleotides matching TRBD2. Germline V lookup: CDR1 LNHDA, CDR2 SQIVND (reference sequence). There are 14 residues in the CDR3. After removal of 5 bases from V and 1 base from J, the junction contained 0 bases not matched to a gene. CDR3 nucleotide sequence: TGTGCCAGTAGTGGACTAGCGGGCACAGATACGCAGTATTTT. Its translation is CASSGLAGTDTQYF.

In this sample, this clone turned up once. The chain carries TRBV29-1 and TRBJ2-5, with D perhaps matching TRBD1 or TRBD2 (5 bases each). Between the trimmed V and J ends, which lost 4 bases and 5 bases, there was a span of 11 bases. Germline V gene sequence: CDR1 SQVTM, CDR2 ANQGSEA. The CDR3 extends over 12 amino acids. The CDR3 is CSVVRGAETQYF. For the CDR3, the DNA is TGCAGCGTTGTAAGGGGAGCGGAGACCCAGTACTTC. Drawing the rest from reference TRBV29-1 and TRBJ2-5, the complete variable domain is SAVISQKPSRDICQRGTSLTIQCQVDSQVTMMFWYRQQPGQSLTLIATANQGSEATYESGFVIDKFPISRPNLTFSTLTVSNMSPEDSSIYLCSVVRGAETQYFGPGTRLLVL.

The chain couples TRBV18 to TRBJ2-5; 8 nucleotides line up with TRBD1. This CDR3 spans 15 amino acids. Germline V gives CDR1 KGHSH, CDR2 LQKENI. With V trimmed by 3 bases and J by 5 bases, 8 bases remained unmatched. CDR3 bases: TGTGCCAGCTCACCGCCGGACAGGGTCGGGGAGACCCAGTACTTC. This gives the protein CASSPPDRVGETQYF. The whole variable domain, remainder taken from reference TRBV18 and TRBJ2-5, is NAGVMQNPRHLVRRRGQEARLRCSPMKGHSHVYWYRQLPEEGLKFMVYLQKENIIDESGMPKERFSAEFPKEGPSILRIQQVVRGDSAAYFCASSPPDRVGETQYFGPGTRLLVL.

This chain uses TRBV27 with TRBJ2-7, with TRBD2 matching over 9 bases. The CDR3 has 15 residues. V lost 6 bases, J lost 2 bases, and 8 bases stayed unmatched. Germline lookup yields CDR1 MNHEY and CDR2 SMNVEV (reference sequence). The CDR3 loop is CASRRTSVNAYEQYF. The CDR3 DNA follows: TGTGCCAGCAGACGGACTAGCGTAAACGCCTACGAGCAGTACTTC.

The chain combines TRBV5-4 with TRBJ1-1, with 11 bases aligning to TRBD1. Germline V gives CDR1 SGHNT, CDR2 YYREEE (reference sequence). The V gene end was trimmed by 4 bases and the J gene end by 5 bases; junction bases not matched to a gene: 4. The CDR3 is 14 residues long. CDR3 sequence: CASSSRDRGTEAFF. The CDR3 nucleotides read TGTGCCAGCAGCAGCCGGGACAGGGGGACTGAAGCTTTCTTT.

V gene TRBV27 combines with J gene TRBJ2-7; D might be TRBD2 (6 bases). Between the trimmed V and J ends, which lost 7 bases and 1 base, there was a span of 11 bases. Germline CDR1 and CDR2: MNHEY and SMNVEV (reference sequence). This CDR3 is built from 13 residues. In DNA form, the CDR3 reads TGTGCCAGCACCCCCGGGGGATCCTACGAGCAGTACTTC. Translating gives CASTPGGSYEQYF.

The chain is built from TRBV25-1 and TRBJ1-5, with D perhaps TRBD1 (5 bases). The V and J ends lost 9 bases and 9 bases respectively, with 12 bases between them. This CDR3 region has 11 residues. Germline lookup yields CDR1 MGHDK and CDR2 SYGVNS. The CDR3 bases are TGTGCCAGTTCAGGGTTCGGGCCCCAGCATTTT. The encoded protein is CASSGFGPQHF.

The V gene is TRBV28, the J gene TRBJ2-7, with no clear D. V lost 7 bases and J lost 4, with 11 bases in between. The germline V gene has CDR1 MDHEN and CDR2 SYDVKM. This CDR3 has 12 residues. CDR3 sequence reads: CASTTPPYEQYF. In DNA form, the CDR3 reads TGTGCCAGCACCACCCCGCCTTACGAGCAGTACTTC.

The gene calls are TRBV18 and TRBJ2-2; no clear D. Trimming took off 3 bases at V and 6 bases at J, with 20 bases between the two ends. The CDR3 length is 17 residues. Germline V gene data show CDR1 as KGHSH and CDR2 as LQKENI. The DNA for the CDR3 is TGTGCCAGCTCACCTCCGTTTGCGACCGCCACTTCCGGGGAGCTGTTTTTT. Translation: CASSPPFATATSGELFF. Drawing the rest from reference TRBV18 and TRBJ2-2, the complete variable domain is NAGVMQNPRHLVRRRGQEARLRCSPMKGHSHVYWYRQLPEEGLKFMVYLQKENIIDESGMPKERFSAEFPKEGPSILRIQQVVRGDSAAYFCASSPPFATATSGELFFGEGSRLTVL.